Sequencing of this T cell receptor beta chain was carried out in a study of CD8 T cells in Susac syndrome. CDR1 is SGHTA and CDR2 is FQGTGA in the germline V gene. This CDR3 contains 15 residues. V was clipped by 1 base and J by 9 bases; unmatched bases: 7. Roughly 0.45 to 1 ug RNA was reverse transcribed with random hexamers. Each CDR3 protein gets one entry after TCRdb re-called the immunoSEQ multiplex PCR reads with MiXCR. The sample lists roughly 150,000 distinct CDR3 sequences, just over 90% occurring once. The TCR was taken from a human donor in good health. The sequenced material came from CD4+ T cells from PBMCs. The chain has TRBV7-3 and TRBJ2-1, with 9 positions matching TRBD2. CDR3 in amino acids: CASSLKGGGASEQFF. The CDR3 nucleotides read TGTGCCAGCAGCTTAAAAGGCGGGGGGGCAAGTGAGCAGTTCTTC.